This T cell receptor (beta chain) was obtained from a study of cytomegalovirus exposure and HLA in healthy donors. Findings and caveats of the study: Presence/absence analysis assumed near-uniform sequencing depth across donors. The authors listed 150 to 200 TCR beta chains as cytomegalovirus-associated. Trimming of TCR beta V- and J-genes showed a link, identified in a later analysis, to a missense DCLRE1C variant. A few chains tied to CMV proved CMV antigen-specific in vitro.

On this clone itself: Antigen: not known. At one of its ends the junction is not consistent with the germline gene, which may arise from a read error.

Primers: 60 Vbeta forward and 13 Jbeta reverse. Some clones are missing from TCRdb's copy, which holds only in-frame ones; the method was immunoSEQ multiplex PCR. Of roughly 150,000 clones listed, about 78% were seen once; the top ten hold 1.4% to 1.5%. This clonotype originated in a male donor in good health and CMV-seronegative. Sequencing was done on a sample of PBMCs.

CDR3: CASSLNTEELFF. CDR3 sequence (DNA): TGTGCCAGCAGCTTAAACACCGAGGAGCTGTTTTTT. V is TRBV7-6 and J is TRBJ2-2; D is unresolved. CDR1 and CDR2 (germline): SGHVS, FNYEAQ. This CDR3 is 12 amino acids long.